The source of this T cell receptor beta chain is a study of Graves' ophthalmopathy and Graves' hyperthyroidism. The evidence that diagnosis relied on was clinical symptoms, serum thyroxine, TRAb, thyroid ultrasound and orbital computed tomography. Investigators amplified TCR beta CDR3 regions from RNA transcripts. RT-PCR was first run with HTBI primers, then multiplex PCR in a second round. Via MiXCR, TCRdb re-called the multiplex PCR reads, giving one row per CDR3 protein. The sample lists almost 750,000 distinct CDR3 sequences, roughly 40% occurring once. Study observations and caveats: Appearing in blood as well were most expanded thyroid clonotypes above 0.001 frequency.

This clonotype was detected many times. Its matching antigen is unknown. This receptor was taken from an adult man with Graves' ophthalmopathy. The specimen was peripheral blood.

CDR3 sequence: CAISVTQDSGNTIYF. The CDR3 bases are TGTGCCATCAGTGTAACACAGGACTCTGGAAACACCATATATTTT. This rearrangement joins TRBV10-3 to TRBJ1-3; D might be TRBD1 (5 bases). V shed 4 bases and J shed 0 bases, with 10 bases lying between them. The CDR3 consists of 15 residues. Per germline, CDR1 ENHRY and CDR2 SYGVKD.